This T cell receptor beta chain was recorded in a study of CD8+CD57+ T cells in acquired aplastic anemia. Study background: Mean DNA quantity obtained from sorted CD4+ and CD8+ cells was 3.2 ug. Overall study findings and caveats: Controls and patients did not differ significantly in CD8+ Simpson's diversity. Fewer than 30 CD8+ CDR3 sequences were shared between patients and controls.

Germline CDR1 reads SNHLY; CDR2 reads FYNNEI. V shed 8 bases and J shed 14 bases, with 33 bases lying between them. The CDR3 length is 16 residues. Sequencing was done on patients that had shown CD8+CD57+ cell expansion by flow cytometry. This clonotype was detected only once. Its antigen remains unknown. The template used for profiling TCR beta VDJ and CDR3 was genomic DNA. Using its own MiXCR run on the reads, TCRdb lists one record per CDR3 protein. The data contain roughly 250,000 distinct CDR3 sequences, less than 85% of them singletons. The sample consisted of sorted CD4+, CD8+, or CD8+CD57+ T cells (not recorded which) from PBMCs. The V call is TRBV2, the J call TRBJ1-1; the D is unclear. This TCR came from a human donor with aplastic anemia. CDR3 amino acids: CASGPTSVVNDPVAFF. The CDR3 nucleotides read TGTGCCAGCGGACCGACGTCCGTCGTCAATGACCCGGTAGCCTTCTTT. Complete variable domain (other parts from reference TRBV2 and TRBJ1-1): EPEVTQTPSHQVTQMGQEVILRCVPISNHLYFYWYRQILGQKVEFLVSFYNNEISEKSEIFDDQFSVERPDGSNFTLKIRSTKLEDSAMYFCASGPTSVVNDPVAFFGQGTRLTVV.